One and the same sample provided the 9 T cell receptor beta chains below, sequenced in a study of CD8 T cells in ankylosing spondylitis. MiXCR, run by TCRdb on the 5' RACE reads, gives a single entry per CDR3 protein. This table holds hundreds of thousands of distinct CDR3 sequences, roughly 10% found once. These receptors' targets are unknown. Broader study findings: A TCR beta motif of roughly eight highly homologous variants appeared characteristic of ankylosing spondylitis blood.

The sequencing sample was made of blood, either unsorted or a sorted T cell fraction (not recorded which). These receptors originate from a male donor with ankylosing spondylitis.

The J gene is TRBJ2-7, the V gene TRBV20-1, with a possible D match to TRBD2 (7 bases). Germline CDR1 is DFQATT and CDR2 is SNEGSKA (reference sequence). This CDR3 region has 15 residues. V gave up 2 bases and J gave up 5 bases, with 19 bases separating them. CDR3 sequence: CSARWGGGAVNEQYF. For the CDR3, the DNA is TGCAGTGCTAGATGGGGTGGGGGGGCTGTCAACGAGCAGTACTTC.

This chain joins TRBV20-1 and TRBJ2-5; D might be TRBD1 or TRBD2, each matching 6 bases. Germline assignment: CDR1 DFQATT and CDR2 SNEGSKA (reference sequence). CDR3 size: 15 residues. Trimming removed 0 bases at V and 7 bases at J, with 18 bases between. CDR3 in DNA: TGCAGTGCTAGAGATCGAAGGGGGGCCGGGGTGACCCAGTACTTC. Its protein product is CSARDRRGAGVTQYF.

Ten or more counts support this clonotype. J is TRBJ2-2 and V is TRBV20-1; weak D call: TRBD1 (7 bases). There are 15 residues in the CDR3. Germline CDR1 DFQATT, CDR2 SNEGSKA (reference sequence). The V and J ends lost 6 bases and 7 bases respectively, with 21 bases between them. CDR3 nucleotide sequence: TGCAGTGCGAGGCGGGACAGCGGTCTAGGCGGGGAGCTGTTTTTT. This gives the protein CSARRDSGLGGELFF.

At least ten counts were recorded for this clonotype. V and J are TRBV6-5 and TRBJ1-5; D unresolved. The V gene's germline CDR1 is MNHEY and CDR2 SVGAGI. V was pared by 2 bases and J by 2 bases, with 10 bases between. This CDR3 comprises 15 residues. CDR3 in amino acids: CASSYPGGGNQPQHF. CDR3 in DNA: TGTGCCAGCAGTTACCCCGGCGGGGGCAATCAGCCCCAGCATTTT.

This clonotype was seen just once. The rearrangement uses TRBV12-3 or TRBV12-4 and TRBJ2-7, with 8 positions matching TRBD2. V trimming: 3 bases; J trimming: 4 bases; junction bases outside the gene matches: 8. CDR3 size: 15 residues. CDR3 nucleotides: TGTGCCAGCAGTTTGGTAGCGGGAAAGAAGTACGAGCAGTACTTC. Its protein product is CASSLVAGKKYEQYF.

V is TRBV25-1 and J is TRBJ2-1, with 7 bases identical to TRBD2. The CDR3 length is 14 residues. In germline, CDR1 is MGHDK, CDR2 SYGVNS. V lost 4 bases and J lost 5; bases outside the gene matches: 5. The CDR3 bases are TGTGCCAGCAGTGCCTGGGACTATAACAATGAGCAGTTCTTC. It specifies CASSAWDYNNEQFF.

This clonotype was seen once. A clone one base away is much larger, so this may be a read error. The chain is built from TRBV20-1 and TRBJ1-2; maybe TRBD1 (5 bases). Trimming cost V 6 bases and J 0 bases, with 14 bases left between them. This CDR3 comprises 14 residues. The germline V gene encodes CDR1 DFQATT and CDR2 SNEGSKA (reference sequence). CDR3 sequence reads: CSAPNKTANYGYTF. In DNA, the CDR3 is TGCAGTGCGCCCAACAAGACAGCTAACTATGGCTACACCTTC.

This clonotype was counted between two and nine times. The chain combines TRBV20-1 with TRBJ2-7, with D maybe TRBD2 (6 bases). This CDR3 has 15 residues. Germline V gene data show CDR1 as DFQATT and CDR2 as SNEGSKA (reference sequence). Trimming pared 6 bases from V and 1 base from J, leaving 19 bases between. The CDR3: CSAVAVFGSSYEQYF. CDR3 sequence (DNA): TGCAGTGCGGTAGCGGTCTTCGGGAGTTCCTACGAGCAGTACTTC.

This clonotype appeared a few times. The V gene is TRBV18, the J gene TRBJ1-1; D might be TRBD1 (5 bases). Germline values: CDR1 KGHSH, CDR2 LQKENI. V lost 3 bases, J lost 7 bases, and 12 bases lay in between. CDR3 length equals 13 residues. CDR3: CASSPNRQIEAFF. The DNA of the CDR3 is TGTGCCAGCTCACCGAATAGACAGATTGAAGCTTTCTTT.